This TCR beta chain was recorded in a study of T cell responses to AZD1222 COVID-19 vaccine. General study findings and limits: It should be noted that donors were predominantly white British and more often female, and clonal diversity was possibly underestimated. Unmutated variant regions reportedly attract nearly half of all spike-specific TCRs. Across the whole spike, CD4 TCRs peaked at regions 160-218 and 743-854. At study baseline, merely six AZD1222 recipients were seropositive.

Details on this clone: Its target is unknown.

Germline CDR1 and CDR2: LNHDA and SQIVND (reference sequence). V trimming: 4 bases; J trimming: 5 bases; junction bases outside the gene matches: 7. The CDR3 is 15 amino acids. Profiling relied on immunoSEQ multiplex PCR, and the TCRdb table lists in-frame clones only, not all of them. The profile shows 150,000 or so clones, about 85% of them singletons. The source material was peripheral blood, sampled after recovery from COVID-19. This clonotype was sampled from an adult who had recovered from COVID-19. V usage is TRBV19 and J usage is TRBJ1-1; 10 bases map to TRBD1. The CDR3 sequence is CASSRQGAGRTEAFF. CDR3 sequence (DNA): TGTGCCAGTAGTAGACAGGGGGCTGGAAGGACTGAAGCTTTCTTT.